One and the same sample provided the 8 T cell receptor beta chains below, sequenced in a study of cytomegalovirus exposure and HLA in healthy donors. With 60 Vbeta and 13 Jbeta primers, the PCR was carried out. Measured with immunoSEQ multiplex PCR; TCRdb has only the in-frame clones, and not every one. The sample holds about 270,000 clones, roughly 85% seen once. The sequenced sample was PBMCs. Source of these receptors: a man aged 40-50 years in good health and CMV-seropositive.

This chain joins TRBV11-2 and TRBJ1-1; D gene uncertain. Germline CDR1 SGHAT, CDR2 FQNNGV. The CDR3 sequence is 13 residues long. Deletions cut 2 bases from V and 1 base from J, with 5 bases between. CDR3 amino acids: CASSLSRNTEAFF. CDR3 bases: TGTGCCAGCAGCTTATCGAGGAACACTGAAGCTTTCTTT.

The rearrangement uses TRBV19 and TRBJ1-5; D is unclear. V lost 7 bases and J lost 7, with 17 bases in between. CDR1 is LNHDA and CDR2 is SQIVND in the germline V gene (reference sequence). This CDR3 has 14 amino acids. CDR3: CASTTQPQRQPQHF. CDR3 sequence (DNA): TGTGCCAGTACCACCCAGCCTCAGAGGCAGCCCCAGCATTTT.

The chain recombines TRBV6-5 with TRBJ2-7; 7 nucleotides agree with TRBD1. CDR1 and CDR2 from the germline V gene are MNHEY and SVGAGI. J gave up 3 bases and V 7 bases, and 9 bases lay outside the gene matches. The CDR3 is 14 amino acids. The CDR3: CASTTPGQLYEQYF. The CDR3 DNA reads TGTGCCAGCACCACGCCGGGACAGCTCTACGAGCAGTACTTC.

V gene TRBV2 combines with J gene TRBJ1-2, with D possibly being TRBD1 (5 bases). Germline V lookup: CDR1 SNHLY, CDR2 FYNNEI. This CDR3 contains 13 residues. Trimming took off 2 bases at V and 8 bases at J, with 12 bases between the two ends. The CDR3 bases are TGTGCCAGCAGTGAATCTGGGGCCGGGGGCTACACCTTC. Protein: CASSESGAGGYTF.

The chain combines TRBV4-2 with TRBJ2-3; 11 bases align to TRBD2. Germline trimming cut 4 bases from V and 0 bases from J; bases unmatched to any gene: 0. CDR3 length: 15 residues. Germline V gene sequence: CDR1 LGHNA, CDR2 YNFKEQ. CDR3 region: CASSRTSGSTDTQYF. The CDR3 DNA reads as TGTGCCAGCAGCCGGACTAGCGGGAGCACAGATACGCAGTATTTT.

This chain connects TRBV18 to TRBJ2-7; 9 bases are shared with TRBD2. Trimming removed 3 bases from V and 11 bases from J; junction bases left unmatched: 11. CDR3 length equals 14 residues. The germline CDR1 and CDR2 sequences are KGHSH and LQKENI. CDR3 protein: CASSPASGTSREYF. As DNA, the CDR3 is TGTGCCAGCTCACCGGCTAGCGGGACCTCCCGCGAGTACTTC.

The chain joins TRBV6-5 to TRBJ1-5, with D unclear. CDR3 length equals 15 residues. V lost 0 bases and J 0 bases, leaving 6 bases between the germline ends. Germline CDR1 and CDR2: MNHEY and SVGAGI. The CDR3 coding sequence is TGTGCCAGCAGTTACTCGGCATTTAGCAATCAGCCCCAGCATTTT. Protein: CASSYSAFSNQPQHF.

Only a few counts were recorded for this clone. The chain is built from TRBV2 and TRBJ2-5; TRBD2 matches 7 bases. The tail of the sequence fits TRBJ2-7 better, so the J call may be wrong. The CDR3 is made up of 16 amino acids. Germline V gene data show CDR1 as SNHLY and CDR2 as FYNNEI. In nucleotides, the CDR3 is TGTGCCAGCAGTGACGTATACGGCGGGAGTTTCTACGAGCAGTACTTC. Amino acids: CASSDVYGGSFYEQYF.